Presented here are 26 T cell receptor beta chains from one specimen sequenced in a study of shared clonotypes between healthy human individuals (dated by TCRdb to 2020 to 2022). The library relied on the immunoSEQ multiplex PCR assay. TCRdb took this table from immuneACCESS and kept in-frame rearrangements with V and J called. Such tables lack part of the clones; where checked against another copy, unresolved V genes explain under half of the gap, and the rest is unexplained. For this sample the table gives about 2 million clones, of which 85% to 95% were detected only once. The top ten constitute around 0.13% of the sample. The sequenced sample was naive CD4+ T cells sorted from blood. The meaning of the sample's cell subset or site label: CD45RA+ positively selected. The receptors derive from a young man in good health.

This chain connects TRBV7-9 to TRBJ1-5, with 7 bases identical to TRBD1. Germline V gives CDR1 SEHNR, CDR2 FQNEAQ (reference sequence). The trim removed 3 bases at V and 4 bases at J, leaving 12 bases unmatched. This CDR3 comprises 17 residues. The CDR3: CASSLGTAGTENQPQHF. DNA of the CDR3: TGTGCCAGCAGCTTGGGCACTGCCGGGACAGAAAATCAGCCCCAGCATTTT.

The chain joins TRBV12-5 to TRBJ2-4, with D maybe TRBD1 (6 bases). Deletions cut 2 bases from V and 8 bases from J, with 19 bases between. CDR3 length equals 16 residues. Germline V gives CDR1 LGHNT, CDR2 FRNRAP. Written as DNA, the CDR3 is TGTGCTAGTGGTTTGAATTCTAGTATAGGGGGACACATTCAGTACTTC. Amino acids: CASGLNSSIGGHIQYF.

The chain links TRBV27 to TRBJ2-1, with D uncertain. V was cut by 7 bases and J by 3 bases, with 10 bases left in between. The germline gives CDR1 MNHEY, CDR2 SMNVEV (reference sequence). The length of the CDR3 is 13 residues. The CDR3: CASKGYVYNEQFF. The CDR3 DNA sequence: TGTGCCAGCAAAGGGTACGTCTACAATGAGCAGTTCTTC.

This chain uses TRBV27 with TRBJ1-6; D not resolved. The CDR3 totals 15 residues. In germline, CDR1 is MNHEY, CDR2 SMNVEV (reference sequence). V shed 0 bases and J shed 6 bases, with 9 bases lying between them. CDR3 nucleotides: TGTGCCAGCAGTTTATCATACACCTCTAATTCACCCCTCCACTTT. Translation: CASSLSYTSNSPLHF.

The DNA for the CDR3 is TGCGCCAGCAGCCGGACCCCTCAGGATGTGGAGACCCAGTACTTC. Amino acids: CASSRTPQDVETQYF. V is TRBV4-1 and J is TRBJ2-5; D remains ambiguous. The ends were cut back, 4 bases at V and 5 bases at J, with 17 bases in the middle. The CDR3 loop spans 15 amino acids. The germline gives CDR1 MGHRA, CDR2 YSYEKL.

The V call is TRBV7-9, the J call TRBJ2-3; 9 bases align to TRBD1. The J segment lost 8 bases and the V segment lost 3 bases, leaving 12 bases of the junction unmatched. Germline V lookup: CDR1 SEHNR, CDR2 FQNEAQ (reference sequence). The CDR3 sequence is 16 residues long. The CDR3 DNA follows: TGTGCCAGCAGCTTCTTTGGGACAGGGCAAAGAGGTACGCAGTATTTT. As protein: CASSFFGTGQRGTQYF.

This clone showed up just once. The rearrangement links TRBV7-8 to TRBJ2-5, with 7 bases aligning to TRBD2. Trimming took 1 base from V and 4 from J; bases not matched to a gene: 3. The length of the CDR3 is 14 residues. Germline V gives CDR1 SGHVS, CDR2 FQNEAQ. The DNA of the CDR3 is TGTGCCAGCAGCTTAGGCGGGAGTCCAGAGACCCAGTACTTC. It specifies CASSLGGSPETQYF. Supplemented by reference TRBV7-8 and TRBJ2-5, the full variable domain reads GAGVSQSPRYKVAKRGQDVALRCDPISGHVSLFWYQQALGQGPEFLTYFQNEAQLDKSGLPSDRFFAERPEGSVSTLKIQRTQQEDSAVYLCASSLGGSPETQYFGPGTRLLVL.

The rearrangement joins TRBV10-3 to TRBJ1-1; 7 nucleotides match TRBD1. Germline V gives CDR1 ENHRY, CDR2 SYGVKD. The ends lost 3 bases at V and 14 bases at J; junction bases unmatched: 9. The CDR3 consists of 12 residues. DNA for the CDR3: TGTGCCATCAGTGACGAAGAGGACAGGCTATTCTTT. Its protein product is CAISDEEDRLFF.

V gene TRBV28 combines with J gene TRBJ1-6, with a weak D call TRBD1 (6 bases). Germline-derived CDR1 and CDR2 are MDHEN and SYDVKM. This CDR3 spans 18 amino acids. Trimming took 7 bases from V and 2 from J, leaving 21 bases between them. The CDR3 sequence: CASTPPQKGGAYNSPLHF. The CDR3 DNA follows: TGTGCCAGCACCCCTCCCCAGAAGGGGGGCGCCTATAATTCACCCCTCCACTTT. The full variable domain, rest sourced from reference TRBV28 and TRBJ1-6, is DVKVTQSSRYLVKRTGEKVFLECVQDMDHENMFWYRQDPGLGLRLIYFSYDVKMKEKGDIPEGYSVSREKKERFSLILESASTNQTSMYLCASTPPQKGGAYNSPLHFGNGTRLTVT.

The chain links TRBV7-2 to TRBJ2-5; D not certain. Germline V gene data show CDR1 as SGHTA and CDR2 as FQGNSA. The CDR3 has 14 residues. Trimming pared 3 bases from V and 7 bases from J, leaving 15 bases between. The CDR3 reads CASSLSKTVGTQYF. Written as DNA, the CDR3 is TGTGCCAGCAGCTTGTCTAAAACGGTCGGGACCCAGTACTTC.

The CDR3 DNA sequence: TGTGCCAGCAGCCACCAGGGGGCGGATGGCTACACCTTC. Translated, it gives CASSHQGADGYTF. V usage is TRBV11-1 and J usage is TRBJ1-2; 8 positions match TRBD1. The CDR3 has 13 residues. J was trimmed by 6 bases and V by 5 bases; bases with no gene match: 5. Per germline, CDR1 SGHAT and CDR2 FQDESV (reference sequence).

V and J are TRBV4-1 and TRBJ2-7; D remains unclear. The CDR3 is 14 residues long. In germline, CDR1 is MGHRA, CDR2 YSYEKL. Trimming cost V 0 bases and J 5 bases, with 11 bases left between them. The CDR3 nucleotides read TGCGCCAGCAGCCAAGAGGAGACAATCCACGAGCAGTACTTC. Protein sequence: CASSQEETIHEQYF.

The table lists this clone with a few counts. Different DNA sequences within this sample yield the same CDR3. This chain uses TRBV6-6 with TRBJ2-5, with D uncertain. The V gene's germline CDR1 is MNHNY and CDR2 SVGAGI (reference sequence). V was cut by 0 bases and J by 5 bases, with 4 bases left in between. This CDR3 region has 12 residues. For the CDR3, the DNA is TGTGCCAGCAGTTACTCCCGGGAGACCCAGTACTTC. Amino acids: CASSYSRETQYF.

CDR3 loop: CASSPTVGRGETQYF. DNA for the CDR3: TGTGCCAGCAGCCCGACCGTGGGGCGAGGAGAGACCCAGTACTTC. This sequence joins TRBV7-3 and TRBJ2-5, with D perhaps TRBD1 (5 bases). Per the germline V gene, CDR1 is SGHTA and CDR2 is FQGTGA. Between the trimmed V and J ends, which lost 5 bases and 4 bases, there was a span of 17 bases. The CDR3 length is 15 residues.

The J gene is TRBJ1-3, the V gene TRBV28, with 11 nucleotides matching TRBD1. J was trimmed by 5 bases and V by 5 bases; bases with no gene match: 20. Germline CDR1 is MDHEN and CDR2 is SYDVKM. The CDR3 is 20 amino acids. The CDR3 nucleotides read TGTGCCAGCAGTCCGCCTCCGGGACAGGGGGGGAAAGAATGGAGAAACACCATATATTTT. This encodes CASSPPPGQGGKEWRNTIYF.

This clone was recorded once. The V and J genes are TRBV6-5 and TRBJ1-4, with D maybe TRBD1 (5 bases). This CDR3 spans 14 amino acids. V was pared by 8 bases and J by 4 bases, with 14 bases between. The germline CDR1 and CDR2 sequences are MNHEY and SVGAGI. The CDR3 is CASGSGRLNEKLFF. The CDR3 coding sequence is TGTGCCAGCGGATCGGGGCGCCTTAATGAAAAACTGTTTTTT.

This chain connects TRBV15 to TRBJ1-1, with 7 bases aligning to TRBD1. CDR3 length: 15 amino acids. Germline trimming cut 5 bases from V and 4 bases from J; bases unmatched to any gene: 10. The V gene's germline CDR1 is LNHNV and CDR2 YYDKDF (reference sequence). CDR3 region: CATSHGGQGGTEAFF. The CDR3 DNA follows: TGTGCCACCAGCCACGGGGGGCAGGGGGGCACTGAAGCTTTCTTT.

Details on this clone: Other nucleotide sequences from this sample produce the same CDR3. The V and J genes are TRBV6-1 and TRBJ1-1; tentatively, D is TRBD1 (6 bases). This CDR3 comprises 14 residues. Germline CDR1 MNHNS, CDR2 SASEGT. V was clipped by 1 base and J by 2 bases, with 8 bases between them. This chain's CDR3 is CASSEVGGNTEAFF. The CDR3 DNA reads TGTGCCAGCAGTGAAGTGGGGGGCAACACTGAAGCTTTCTTT.

The genes are TRBV11-3 and TRBJ2-2; D tentatively reads TRBD1 or TRBD2 (5 bases each). Trimming removed 7 bases at V and 4 bases at J, with 10 bases between. CDR3 length: 13 amino acids. Germline CDR1 SGHNT, CDR2 YENEEA. As DNA, the CDR3 is TGTGCCAGCACTACCGGGGCCACCGGGGAGCTGTTTTTT. It codes for CASTTGATGELFF.

V and J are TRBV6-1 and TRBJ1-6; 7 nucleotides agree with TRBD1. Germline lookup yields CDR1 MNHNS and CDR2 SASEGT. V shed 7 bases, J shed 7 bases, and the junction held 10 bases outside the gene matches. The CDR3 consists of 15 residues. The CDR3 nucleotides are TGTGCCAGCACGGGACAGCCTGGCTGGAATTCACCCCTCCACTTT. Amino acid sequence: CASTGQPGWNSPLHF.

The chain carries TRBV5-4 and TRBJ2-1; 8 bases line up with TRBD2. This CDR3 contains 17 residues. The V gene's germline CDR1 is SGHNT and CDR2 YYREEE (reference sequence). Trimming removed 9 bases from V and 0 bases from J; junction bases left unmatched: 14. The chain's CDR3 is CAMNMAGGRSSYNEQFF. The CDR3 DNA reads as TGTGCCATGAATATGGCGGGGGGCCGGAGCTCCTACAATGAGCAGTTCTTC.

This clone has only one observation. V and J are TRBV10-3 and TRBJ2-6; D is unclear. CDR1 is ENHRY, CDR2 SYGVKD, per germline. The CDR3 is 17 residues long. V dropped 8 bases and J dropped 3 bases, with 20 bases sitting between them. The CDR3 sequence: CAILGTSGFFGANVLTF. The DNA for the CDR3 is TGTGCCATCCTAGGAACTTCTGGATTTTTTGGGGCCAACGTCCTGACTTTC.

Here the CDR3 DNA reads TGTGCCAGCAGTTACGGGACATTCCAAGAGACCCAGTACTTC. Translating gives CASSYGTFQETQYF. The J gene is TRBJ2-5, the V gene TRBV6-5, with D maybe TRBD1 (6 bases). V lost 2 bases and J 1 base, leaving 8 bases between the germline ends. The CDR3 covers 14 residues. The V gene's germline CDR1 is MNHEY and CDR2 SVGAGI.

The rearrangement joins TRBV18 to TRBJ1-2; D is ambiguous. Per the germline V gene, CDR1 is KGHSH and CDR2 is LQKENI. V was cut by 5 bases and J by 2 bases, with 18 bases left in between. This CDR3 region has 16 residues. The CDR3 protein is CASSYYTGSENYGYTF. The CDR3 DNA is TGTGCCAGCTCATATTACACGGGGTCGGAGAACTATGGCTACACCTTC. Based on the CDR3 plus reference TRBV18 and TRBJ1-2, the full variable domain is NAGVMQNPRHLVRRRGQEARLRCSPMKGHSHVYWYRQLPEEGLKFMVYLQKENIIDESGMPKERFSAEFPKEGPSILRIQQVVRGDSAAYFCASSYYTGSENYGYTFGSGTRLTVV.

The chain employs TRBV7-9 and TRBJ1-2; D not resolved. CDR1 and CDR2 from the germline V gene are SEHNR and FQNEAQ (reference sequence). CDR3 size: 14 residues. V shed 2 bases and J shed 4 bases, with 11 bases lying between them. The CDR3 DNA follows: TGTGCCAGCAGCTTAAGTAGGGCCGGCTATGGCTACACCTTC. This translates into CASSLSRAGYGYTF. Full variable domain (remainder filled in from reference TRBV7-9 and TRBJ1-2): DTGVSQNPRHKITKRGQNVTFRCDPISEHNRLYWYRQTLGQGPEFLTYFQNEAQLEKSRLLSDRFSAERPKGSFSTLEIQRTEQGDSAMYLCASSLSRAGYGYTFGSGTRLTVV.

The chain has TRBV19 and TRBJ1-2, with D unclear. V was cut by 4 bases and J by 2 bases, with 8 bases left in between. Germline assignment: CDR1 LNHDA and CDR2 SQIVND (reference sequence). CDR3 size: 13 residues. CDR3 in amino acids: CASSTPGNYGYTF. CDR3 DNA: TGTGCCAGTAGTACTCCCGGAAACTATGGCTACACCTTC.